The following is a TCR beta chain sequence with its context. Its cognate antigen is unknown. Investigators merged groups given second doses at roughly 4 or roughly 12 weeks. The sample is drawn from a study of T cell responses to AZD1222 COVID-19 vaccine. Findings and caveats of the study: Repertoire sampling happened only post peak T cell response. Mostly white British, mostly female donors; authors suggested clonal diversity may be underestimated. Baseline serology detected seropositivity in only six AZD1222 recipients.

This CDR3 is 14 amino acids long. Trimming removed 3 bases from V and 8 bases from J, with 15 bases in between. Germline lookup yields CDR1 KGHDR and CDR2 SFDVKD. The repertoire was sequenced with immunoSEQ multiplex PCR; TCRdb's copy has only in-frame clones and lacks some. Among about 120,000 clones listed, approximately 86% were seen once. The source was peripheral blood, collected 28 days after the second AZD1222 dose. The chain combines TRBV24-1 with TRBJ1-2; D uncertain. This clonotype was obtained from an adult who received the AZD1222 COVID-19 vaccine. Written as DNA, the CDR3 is TGTGCCACCAGTGATCACGGTCAAAACGGAGGCTACACCTTC. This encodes CATSDHGQNGGYTF.